These 20 T cell receptor beta chains share one sample of origin, sequenced in a study of blood T cell repertoires in COVID-19. Only in-frame clones appear in the TCRdb table, and some are missing; sequencing was by immunoSEQ multiplex PCR. Of about 130,000 clones listed, about four fifths are singletons. The sequenced material came from peripheral blood. The source of these receptors is a man aged 25 to 40 with COVID-19, enrolled during active disease.

The rearrangement uses TRBV10-3 and TRBJ2-2; D is possibly TRBD2 (6 bases). The CDR3 contains 20 residues. CDR1 ENHRY and CDR2 SYGVKD come from the germline V gene. Between the trimmed V and J ends, which lost 0 bases and 0 bases, there was a span of 20 bases. CDR3 nucleotide sequence: TGTGCCATCAGTGAGTCGGGCGGCCGGACGGGACTTGCGAACACCGGGGAGCTGTTTTTT. Translated: CAISESGGRTGLANTGELFF.

The chain couples TRBV5-6 to TRBJ1-2, with 9 bases that match TRBD1. Per the germline V gene, CDR1 is SGHDT and CDR2 is YYEEEE. This CDR3 is built from 15 residues. The junction had 7 bases not matched to a gene; V was cut back by 2 bases and J by 5 bases. This chain's CDR3 is CASSFWDRDGYGYTF. The CDR3 DNA follows: TGTGCCAGCAGCTTCTGGGACAGGGATGGATATGGCTACACCTTC.

This clone appeared a few times. This chain uses TRBV5-6 with TRBJ1-1, with 7 positions matching TRBD1. The germline V gene has CDR1 SGHDT and CDR2 YYEEEE. This CDR3 contains 14 residues. The V gene end was trimmed by 2 bases and the J gene end by 4 bases; junction bases not matched to a gene: 5. This CDR3 is CASSFMRGRTEAFF. CDR3 bases: TGTGCCAGCAGCTTTATGAGGGGGCGCACTGAAGCTTTCTTT. The full variable domain, completed using reference TRBV5-6 and TRBJ1-1, is DAGVTQSPTHLIKTRGQQVTLRCSPKSGHDTVSWYQQALGQGPQFIFQYYEEEERQRGNFPDRFSGHQFPNYSSELNVNALLLGDSALYLCASSFMRGRTEAFFGQGTRLTVV.

A remark on this clone: The same CDR3 is also encoded by other DNA sequences in this sample. This chain joins TRBV19 and TRBJ1-1; 11 bases are shared with TRBD1. The CDR3 covers 14 residues. The V gene end was trimmed by 7 bases and the J gene end by 5 bases; junction bases not matched to a gene: 6. Germline CDR1 is LNHDA and CDR2 is SQIVND (reference sequence). The CDR3 loop is CASTPGTGGTEAFF. The CDR3 DNA follows: TGTGCCAGTACGCCTGGGACAGGGGGAACTGAAGCTTTCTTT.

The chain combines TRBV29-1 with TRBJ2-1; 9 bases match TRBD2. The CDR3 extends over 17 amino acids. The V gene end was trimmed by 0 bases and the J gene end by 6 bases; junction bases not matched to a gene: 12. The germline gives CDR1 SQVTM, CDR2 ANQGSEA. The CDR3 DNA sequence: TGCAGCGTTGAAGATCCGGCTAGCGGGAAAAGCGGCAATGAGCAGTTCTTC. Amino acids: CSVEDPASGKSGNEQFF.

The chain's CDR3 is CASSANRGEAQPQHF. In nucleotides, the CDR3 is TGTGCCAGCTCAGCAAACAGGGGCGAGGCCCAGCCCCAGCATTTT. The chain is built from TRBV18 and TRBJ1-5; 7 bases agree with TRBD1. The CDR3 contains 15 residues. Per germline, CDR1 KGHSH and CDR2 LQKENI. After removal of 5 bases from V and 7 bases from J, the junction contained 11 bases not matched to a gene.

Only one count was recorded for this clone. The J gene is TRBJ2-3, the V gene TRBV27, with TRBD2 matching 9 bases. The V segment lost 3 bases and the J segment 4 bases; nucleotides outside the gene matches: 5. This CDR3 has 15 amino acids. CDR1 and CDR2 (germline): MNHEY, SMNVEV (reference sequence). The CDR3 DNA reads TGTGCCAGCAGTTTTGGTCTAGCGGGGTCAGATACGCAGTATTTT. It yields the protein CASSFGLAGSDTQYF.

The V call is TRBV5-4, the J call TRBJ2-2; 9 nucleotides line up with TRBD2. Germline V gene sequence: CDR1 SGHNT, CDR2 YYREEE (reference sequence). The CDR3 loop spans 16 amino acids. V lost 5 bases and J lost 4; bases outside the gene matches: 9. The CDR3 DNA reads TGTGCCAGCAGTCGCGCACTAGCGGGCGCCACCGGGGAGCTGTTTTTT. Translation gives CASSRALAGATGELFF.

This clone appeared a single time. The V gene is TRBV28, the J gene TRBJ2-3, with TRBD1 identical over 7 bases. The germline CDR1 and CDR2 sequences are MDHEN and SYDVKM. There are 16 residues in the CDR3. V gave up 6 bases and J gave up 6 bases; unmatched junction bases: 15. The chain's CDR3 is CASSLYLTGTPDTQYF. The CDR3 nucleotides read TGTGCCAGCAGCCTCTATCTGACAGGGACACCCGATACGCAGTATTTT.

The genes are TRBV4-1 and TRBJ1-5; 8 bases align to TRBD1. Germline V CDR1 and CDR2: MGHRA, YSYEKL. The CDR3 contains 15 residues. The V and J ends lost 3 bases and 7 bases, in that order; junction bases with no gene match: 8. CDR3 bases: TGCGCCAGCAGCCACCCCGGACAGGGTATCCAGCCCCAGCATTTT. It yields the protein CASSHPGQGIQPQHF.

The V call is TRBV3-1 (or the pseudogene TRBV3-2), the J call TRBJ1-3, with 8 bases aligning to TRBD1. Germline V gene lookup returns CDR1 LGHDT and CDR2 YNNKEL (reference sequence). The junction had 5 bases not matched to a gene; V was cut back by 4 bases and J by 6 bases. The CDR3 length is 14 residues. CDR3 sequence: CASSPLQGVNTIYF. The CDR3 nucleotides read TGTGCCAGCAGCCCTTTACAGGGGGTAAACACCATATATTTT.

The V call is TRBV4-1, the J call TRBJ1-5, with a weak D call TRBD1 (6 bases). V lost 1 base, J lost 3 bases, and 13 bases lay in between. This CDR3 spans 16 amino acids. Per the germline V gene, CDR1 is MGHRA and CDR2 is YSYEKL. CDR3 sequence reads: CASSQAPGQNNQPQHF. DNA of the CDR3: TGCGCCAGCAGCCAAGCCCCAGGACAGAACAATCAGCCCCAGCATTTT.

The chain carries TRBV6-4 and TRBJ1-6, with a tentative D call TRBD1 (5 bases). Per the germline V gene, CDR1 is MRHNA and CDR2 is SNTAGT. The CDR3 has 14 residues. V gave up 4 bases and J gave up 4 bases, with 8 bases separating them. The CDR3 reads CASSVSGYNSPLHF. The DNA of the CDR3 is TGTGCCAGCAGTGTATCAGGGTATAATTCACCCCTCCACTTT.

The V and J genes are TRBV19 and TRBJ1-2; 9 nucleotides match TRBD1. Trimming at V came to 4 bases and at J to 2 bases, leaving 5 bases not matched to a gene. This CDR3 has 15 amino acids. Germline CDR1 LNHDA, CDR2 SQIVND (reference sequence). In DNA, the CDR3 is TGTGCCAGTAGTAACCCCGGGACAGGGAACTATGGCTACACCTTC. Translating gives CASSNPGTGNYGYTF.

The chain couples TRBV2 to TRBJ2-5; D perhaps matches TRBD2 (6 bases). The CDR3 has 13 residues. The germline V gene has CDR1 SNHLY and CDR2 FYNNEI. V lost 10 bases and J 7 bases, leaving 19 bases between the germline ends. The CDR3 coding sequence is TGTGCCATTCCCCGGATCAGGGAGGCGACCCAGTACTTC. It yields the protein CAIPRIREATQYF.

The chain joins TRBV7-9 to TRBJ2-1, with TRBD2 identical over 8 bases. The germline V gene encodes CDR1 SEHNR and CDR2 FQNEAQ (reference sequence). J gave up 5 bases and V 3 bases, and 6 bases lay outside the gene matches. This CDR3 spans 15 amino acids. The CDR3 region is CASSFQAGENNEQFF. The CDR3 DNA sequence: TGTGCCAGCAGCTTCCAAGCGGGGGAAAACAATGAGCAGTTCTTC.

The chain couples TRBV3-1 (or the pseudogene TRBV3-2) to TRBJ2-2, with 8 bases that match TRBD1. The CDR3 is made up of 15 amino acids. J was trimmed by 8 bases and V by 2 bases; bases with no gene match: 7. Germline CDR1 and CDR2: LGHDT and YNNKEL (reference sequence). CDR3 loop: CASSQLTGDWGELFF. As DNA, the CDR3 is TGTGCCAGCAGCCAACTGACAGGGGATTGGGGGGAGCTGTTTTTT.

The chain is built from TRBV3-1 (or the pseudogene TRBV3-2) and TRBJ1-2; TRBD1 agrees at 8 bases. Looked up from germline, CDR1 is LGHDT and CDR2 is YNNKEL (reference sequence). This CDR3 is 14 amino acids long. After removal of 3 bases from V and 7 bases from J, the junction contained 7 bases not matched to a gene. CDR3 bases: TGTGCCAGCAGCCAGCAGGGGGCATCGGGTGGCTACACCTTC. This gives the protein CASSQQGASGGYTF.

The CDR3 DNA follows: TGTGCCAGCAGCTTGCGGTTCGGGGGGGCCTACGAGCAGTACTTC. Its translation is CASSLRFGGAYEQYF. The chain links TRBV7-2 to TRBJ2-7; 8 nucleotides line up with TRBD2. The CDR3 runs to 15 residues. CDR1 and CDR2 (germline): SGHTA, FQGNSA. V lost 3 bases, J lost 2 bases, and 6 bases stayed unmatched. The full variable domain, in which reference TRBV7-2 and TRBJ2-7 provide the parts outside the CDR3, is GAGVSQSPSNKVTEKGKDVELRCDPISGHTALYWYRQSLGQGLEFLIYFQGNSAPDKSGLPSDRFSAERTGGSVSTLTIQRTQQEDSAVYLCASSLRFGGAYEQYFGPGTRLTVT.

The chain links TRBV6-5 to TRBJ1-3, with TRBD1 as a possible D gene (5 bases). Germline CDR1 reads MNHEY; CDR2 reads SVGAGI. Trimming shortened V by 8 bases and J by 0 bases, and 11 bases separated the two germline ends. The length of the CDR3 is 14 residues. CDR3 DNA sequence: TGTGCCAGCCAGACAGTTTCCTCTGGAAACACCATATATTTT. It encodes CASQTVSSGNTIYF.